The rows below give T cell receptor beta chains drawn from one sample of a study of technical replicates of blood from a handful of donors. The data were produced by immunoSEQ multiplex PCR, yet TCRdb's version contains in-frame clones alone and is incomplete. The sample lists about 60,000 clones; over 75% were seen once. The sequenced material came from PBMCs. These receptors came from a human donor in good health. Some clones in this sample may be carry-over from other donors' samples. The CDR3 runs from the conserved cysteine through the conserved F or W. The order of the fields is clone size, D gene, V gene, J gene, CDR3 protein, CDR3 DNA. A D gene is named only where the DNA matches it firmly. Some rows have no size entry. The others give once, few or many, or a class for an expanded clone.

clone_size: -; d_call: -; v_call: TRBV18; j_call: TRBJ2-3; cdr3_aa: CASSPRRDEDTQYF; cdr3_nt: TGTGCCAGCTCACCGCGCCGGGATGAAGATACGCAGTATTTT
clone_size: -; d_call: TRBD2; v_call: TRBV5-1; j_call: TRBJ2-7; cdr3_aa: CASSPQTSGGYEQYF; cdr3_nt: TGCGCCAGCAGTCCTCAGACTAGCGGGGGCTACGAGCAGTACTTC
clone_size: -; d_call: TRBD1; v_call: TRBV30; j_call: TRBJ1-6; cdr3_aa: CAWSLDRGNSPLHF; cdr3_nt: TGTGCCTGGAGTCTGGACAGGGGGAATTCACCCCTCCACTTT
clone_size: -; d_call: -; v_call: TRBV13; j_call: TRBJ1-5; cdr3_aa: CASSLGGAGNQPQHF; cdr3_nt: TGTGCCAGCAGCTTAGGGGGTGCGGGCAATCAGCCCCAGCATTTT
clone_size: -; d_call: TRBD2; v_call: TRBV29-1; j_call: TRBJ2-7; cdr3_aa: CSGTSNYEQYF; cdr3_nt: TGCAGCGGGACTAGCAACTACGAGCAGTACTTC
clone_size: many; d_call: TRBD1; v_call: TRBV20-1; j_call: TRBJ1-1; cdr3_aa: CSARSGGLFF; cdr3_nt: TGCAGTGCTAGATCAGGGGGACTTTTCTTT
clone_size: -; d_call: TRBD2; v_call: TRBV2; j_call: TRBJ2-7; cdr3_aa: CASSGSGRASSEQYF; cdr3_nt: TGTGCCAGCAGTGGTAGCGGGAGGGCCTCCTCCGAGCAGTACTTC
clone_size: once; d_call: TRBD2; v_call: TRBV6-1; j_call: TRBJ2-7; cdr3_aa: CASSDIRLAVSSYEQYF; cdr3_nt: TGTGCCAGCAGTGACATCCGACTAGCGGTGAGCTCCTACGAGCAGTACTTC
clone_size: -; d_call: -; v_call: TRBV5-6; j_call: TRBJ2-7; cdr3_aa: CASSQTGSYEQYF; cdr3_nt: TGTGCCAGCAGCCAGACAGGATCCTACGAGCAGTACTTC
clone_size: -; d_call: TRBD2; v_call: TRBV9; j_call: TRBJ2-5; cdr3_aa: CASSAGTSGGLQETQYF; cdr3_nt: TGTGCCAGCAGCGCAGGGACTAGCGGGGGGCTCCAAGAGACCCAGTACTTC
clone_size: -; d_call: -; v_call: TRBV6-4; j_call: TRBJ2-6; cdr3_aa: CASSDISGANVLTF; cdr3_nt: TGTGCCAGCAGTGATATCTCTGGGGCCAACGTCCTGACTTTC
clone_size: -; d_call: -; v_call: TRBV15; j_call: TRBJ2-5; cdr3_aa: CATSPGRPETQYF; cdr3_nt: TGTGCCACCAGCCCCGGGAGACCAGAGACCCAGTACTTC
clone_size: -; d_call: TRBD2; v_call: TRBV5-1; j_call: TRBJ2-3; cdr3_aa: CATKGLAGLSTDTQYF; cdr3_nt: TGCGCCACCAAGGGACTAGCGGGGCTAAGCACAGATACGCAGTATTTT
clone_size: -; d_call: TRBD1; v_call: TRBV4-1; j_call: TRBJ1-2; cdr3_aa: CASSRRDRVNYGYTF; cdr3_nt: TGCGCCAGCAGCCGCCGGGACAGGGTGAACTATGGCTACACCTTC
clone_size: -; d_call: -; v_call: TRBV6-1; j_call: TRBJ1-1; cdr3_aa: CASSEVSQVAFF; cdr3_nt: TGTGCCAGCAGTGAAGTCTCACAGGTAGCTTTCTTT
clone_size: -; d_call: -; v_call: TRBV19; j_call: TRBJ1-6; cdr3_aa: CASSIVGQPNSPLHF; cdr3_nt: TGTGCCAGTAGTATAGTCGGACAGCCGAATTCACCCCTCCACTTT
clone_size: -; d_call: -; v_call: TRBV6-1; j_call: TRBJ1-6; cdr3_aa: CASSLFSAGDSPLHF; cdr3_nt: TGTGCCAGCAGTCTCTTTTCGGCAGGGGATTCACCCCTCCACTTT
clone_size: -; d_call: TRBD2; v_call: TRBV5-3; j_call: TRBJ2-6; cdr3_aa: CARSLVPGLAGFSGANVLTF; cdr3_nt: TGTGCCAGAAGCTTGGTCCCGGGACTAGCGGGATTTTCTGGGGCCAACGTCCTGACTTTC
clone_size: -; d_call: -; v_call: TRBV2; j_call: TRBJ2-5; cdr3_aa: CASSTGQQRETQYF; cdr3_nt: TGTGCCAGCAGTACCGGCCAACAGCGGGAGACCCAGTACTTC